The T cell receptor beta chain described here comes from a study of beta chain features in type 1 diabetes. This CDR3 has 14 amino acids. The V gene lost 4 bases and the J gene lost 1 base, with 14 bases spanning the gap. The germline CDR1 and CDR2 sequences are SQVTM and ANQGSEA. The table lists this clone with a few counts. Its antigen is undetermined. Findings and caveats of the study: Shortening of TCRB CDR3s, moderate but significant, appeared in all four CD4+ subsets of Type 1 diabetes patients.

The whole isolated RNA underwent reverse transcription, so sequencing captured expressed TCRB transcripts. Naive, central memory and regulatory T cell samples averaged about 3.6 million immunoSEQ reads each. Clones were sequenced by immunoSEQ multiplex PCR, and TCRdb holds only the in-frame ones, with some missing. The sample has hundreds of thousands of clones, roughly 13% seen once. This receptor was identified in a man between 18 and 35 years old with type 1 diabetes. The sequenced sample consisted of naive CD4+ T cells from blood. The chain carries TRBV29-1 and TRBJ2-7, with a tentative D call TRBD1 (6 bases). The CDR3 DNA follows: TGCAGCGTTGGAGGCAGGGGATTATCCTACGAGCAGTACTTC. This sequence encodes CSVGGRGLSYEQYF.